The T cell receptor beta chain described here comes from a study of blood T cell repertoires in COVID-19. In the source study's methods: Reference gene primer amplification in the assay estimated nucleated cell counts. The repertoire was sequenced with immunoSEQ multiplex PCR; TCRdb's copy has only in-frame clones and lacks some. V and J calls and clone size are copied from that table; D and trimming were computed from the DNA. The sample yields about 140,000 clones, 84% seen once. Participants' own reports of clinical history determined their cohort assignment. This CDR3 is 14 amino acids long. V gave up 6 bases and J gave up 7 bases; unmatched junction bases: 8. Germline V gene sequence: CDR1 KGHSH, CDR2 LQKENI.

The sequence was obtained from a man aged 40-50 years with acute COVID-19. The chain couples TRBV18 to TRBJ2-1; 8 bases align to TRBD2. Material: PBMCs or T cells enriched from blood (not recorded which). CDR3 region: CASSDSGDVNEQFF. The CDR3 coding sequence is TGTGCCAGCTCTGATAGCGGGGATGTTAATGAGCAGTTCTTC.